These 18 T cell receptor beta chains share one sample of origin, sequenced in a study of cytomegalovirus exposure and HLA in healthy donors. Primers: 60 Vbeta forward and 13 Jbeta reverse. Method: immunoSEQ multiplex PCR; TCRdb's copy keeps in-frame clones and lacks some. This sample has about 200,000 clones; about 88% occur once, and the top ten carry less than 0.35%. The specimen sequenced was PBMCs. These receptors were obtained from a woman aged 25 to 39 in good health and CMV-seronegative.

The chain links TRBV5-4 to TRBJ2-7; 7 bases map to TRBD1. V was clipped by 2 bases and J by 7 bases; unmatched bases: 6. In germline, CDR1 is SGHNT, CDR2 YYREEE (reference sequence). CDR3 length: 13 residues. CDR3 nucleotide sequence: TGTGCCAGCAGCTTCGGGACAGCTCCTGAGCAGTACTTC. Protein: CASSFGTAPEQYF.

This CDR3 is CASSSGQGANTGELFF. The CDR3 DNA is TGTGCCAGCAGCTCCGGACAGGGGGCGAACACCGGGGAGCTGTTTTTT. V is TRBV7-9 and J is TRBJ2-2; TRBD1 matches at 10 bases. Unmatched junction bases numbered 2, after V lost 4 bases and J lost 0 bases. The CDR3 extends over 16 amino acids. Germline CDR1 reads SEHNR; CDR2 reads FQNEAQ (reference sequence).

This chain joins TRBV5-1 and TRBJ2-2, with TRBD1 matching 8 bases. Germline trimming cut 0 bases from V and 5 bases from J; bases unmatched to any gene: 6. The germline V gene has CDR1 SGHRS and CDR2 YFSETQ. This CDR3 region has 16 residues. In DNA form, the CDR3 reads TGCGCCAGCAGCTTGGTCGGACAGGGAGGAACCGGGGAGCTGTTTTTT. It encodes CASSLVGQGGTGELFF.

V gene TRBV27 combines with J gene TRBJ1-1, with 7 bases that match TRBD1. V lost 5 bases and J lost 2; bases outside the gene matches: 8. The germline CDR1 and CDR2 sequences are MNHEY and SMNVEV (reference sequence). The CDR3 is 15 amino acids. CDR3 region: CASSPQGQANTEAFF. CDR3 DNA: TGTGCCAGCAGTCCCCAAGGACAGGCAAACACTGAAGCTTTCTTT.

DNA of the CDR3: TGTGCCAGCAGCTTACGAACTGGGGAGAATGAGCAGTTCTTC. Residues: CASSLRTGENEQFF. The rearrangement joins TRBV7-8 to TRBJ2-1, with TRBD2 as a possible D gene (5 bases). The CDR3 is made up of 14 amino acids. CDR1 is SGHVS, CDR2 FQNEAQ, per germline. Trimming removed 2 bases at V and 7 bases at J, with 12 bases between.

The chain employs TRBV14 and TRBJ2-7; D remains unclear. Trimming took 7 bases from V and 4 from J, leaving 20 bases between them. The CDR3 runs to 15 residues. Germline-derived CDR1 and CDR2 are SGHDN and FVKESK. The CDR3 nucleotides are TGTGCCAGCACCCACGTGAGCCACCGCGTTTACGAGCAGTACTTC. It is translated as CASTHVSHRVYEQYF. Based on the CDR3 plus reference TRBV14 and TRBJ2-7, the full variable domain is EAGVTQFPSHSVIEKGQTVTLRCDPISGHDNLYWYRRVMGKEIKFLLHFVKESKQDESGMPNNRFLAERTGGTYSTLKVQPAELEDSGVYFCASTHVSHRVYEQYFGPGTRLTVT.

This clone was detected a few times. The rearrangement uses TRBV19 and TRBJ2-7; 9 bases match TRBD1. Germline assignment: CDR1 LNHDA and CDR2 SQIVND (reference sequence). V shed 5 bases and J 5 bases; nucleotides not matched to a gene: 7. This CDR3 contains 14 residues. The CDR3 bases are TGTGCCAGTAGTTCCAAGGGACAGGGTGACGAGCAGTACTTC. Translation: CASSSKGQGDEQYF. Drawing the rest from reference TRBV19 and TRBJ2-7, the complete variable domain is DGGITQSPKYLFRKEGQNVTLSCEQNLNHDAMYWYRQDPGQGLRLIYYSQIVNDFQKGDIAEGYSVSREKKESFPLTVTSAQKNPTAFYLCASSSKGQGDEQYFGPGTRLTVT.

The CDR3 DNA sequence: TGTGCCAGCACCCCTCAGGGTGGGATAGAAAAACTGTTTTTT. This sequence encodes CASTPQGGIEKLFF. The chain recombines TRBV2 with TRBJ1-4; D is perhaps TRBD1 (5 bases). This CDR3 contains 14 residues. Deletions cut 7 bases from V and 8 bases from J, with 17 bases between. CDR1 and CDR2 from the germline V gene are SNHLY and FYNNEI.

The chain combines TRBV10-3 with TRBJ1-5; D is possibly TRBD1 (6 bases). Germline CDR1 reads ENHRY; CDR2 reads SYGVKD. The V and J ends lost 4 bases and 11 bases respectively, with 21 bases between them. This CDR3 region has 15 residues. The CDR3 region has the DNA TGTGCCATCAGTGTCACGGGCCCTAGGGAGGGGGCCCAGCATTTT. It encodes CAISVTGPREGAQHF.

The chain combines TRBV29-1 with TRBJ2-5; 7 bases are a match to TRBD1. The CDR3 is made up of 12 amino acids. In germline, CDR1 is SQVTM, CDR2 ANQGSEA. V shed 7 bases, J shed 3 bases, and the junction held 5 bases outside the gene matches. The DNA of the CDR3 is TGCAGCGGATCCGGGACAGAAGAGACCCAGTACTTC. Translating gives CSGSGTEETQYF. The whole variable domain, filled in from reference TRBV29-1 and TRBJ2-5, reads SAVISQKPSRDICQRGTSLTIQCQVDSQVTMMFWYRQQPGQSLTLIATANQGSEATYESGFVIDKFPISRPNLTFSTLTVSNMSPEDSSIYLCSGSGTEETQYFGPGTRLLVL.

The chain combines TRBV27 with TRBJ2-7; 9 bases are shared with TRBD1. CDR1 and CDR2 from the germline V gene are MNHEY and SMNVEV (reference sequence). Unmatched junction bases numbered 6, after V lost 3 bases and J lost 3 bases. This CDR3 has 15 residues. CDR3 sequence reads: CASSFSGTGSYEQYF. CDR3 nucleotide sequence: TGTGCCAGCAGTTTCTCCGGGACAGGGAGCTACGAGCAGTACTTC.

As concerns this clone: An end of the junction does not agree with germline; a read error may underlie this. This rearrangement joins TRBV7-7 to TRBJ2-2; maybe TRBD1 (5 bases). CDR1 is SSHAT and CDR2 is FNYEAQ in the germline V gene (reference sequence). CDR3 length equals 15 residues. The CDR3 loop is CASSQGLPHTGELFF. CDR3 in DNA: TGTGCTAGCAGCCAGGGCCTCCCCCACACCGGGGAGCTGTTTTTT.

The chain couples TRBV7-9 to TRBJ2-1, with TRBD1 as a possible D gene (6 bases). V was shortened by 2 bases and J by 6 bases, with 14 bases between the two germline ends. This CDR3 is built from 15 residues. Germline assignment: CDR1 SEHNR and CDR2 FQNEAQ (reference sequence). CDR3 residues: CASSLTAGASNEQFF. Here the CDR3 DNA reads TGTGCCAGCAGCTTAACGGCAGGGGCGTCCAATGAGCAGTTCTTC.

The chain couples TRBV19 to TRBJ1-4; D remains ambiguous. V lost 3 bases to trimming and J lost 3 bases, with 8 bases between them. Germline values: CDR1 LNHDA, CDR2 SQIVND (reference sequence). The length of the CDR3 is 14 residues. The chain's CDR3 is CASSMAASNEKLFF. The CDR3 nucleotides read TGTGCCAGTAGTATGGCTGCTTCTAATGAAAAACTGTTTTTT.

The chain links TRBV7-8 to TRBJ2-7; TRBD1 matches at 10 bases. V trimming: 5 bases; J trimming: 1 base; junction bases outside the gene matches: 17. The germline gives CDR1 SGHVS, CDR2 FQNEAQ. The CDR3 contains 19 residues. DNA of the CDR3: TGTGCCAGCAGCAGAAGACGAGGGGGGGGACAGGGGTATTCCTACGAGCAGTACTTC. This gives the protein CASSRRRGGGQGYSYEQYF.

This sequence joins TRBV6-5 and TRBJ2-1; 16 bases fit TRBD2. Germline V lookup: CDR1 MNHEY, CDR2 SVGAGI. This CDR3 is 15 amino acids long. Trimming removed 6 bases from V and 4 bases from J; junction bases left unmatched: 0. This chain's CDR3 is CASRGLAGGYNEQFF. The CDR3 DNA reads TGTGCCAGCAGGGGACTAGCGGGGGGGTACAATGAGCAGTTCTTC.

The chain couples TRBV19 to TRBJ1-5; 7 positions agree with TRBD1. J was trimmed by 4 bases and V by 7 bases; bases with no gene match: 10. The CDR3 is 15 amino acids. Germline V gene lookup returns CDR1 LNHDA and CDR2 SQIVND (reference sequence). The CDR3 region is CASNLAGTVNQPQHF. The CDR3 DNA is TGTGCCAGTAACCTAGCGGGGACAGTGAATCAGCCCCAGCATTTT.

The rearrangement links TRBV6-1 to TRBJ2-2; a possible D gene is TRBD1 (5 bases). The CDR3 totals 13 residues. Trimming took off 4 bases at V and 6 bases at J, with 9 bases between the two ends. Per germline, CDR1 MNHNS and CDR2 SASEGT. CDR3 region: CASSAQGPGELFF. The CDR3 bases are TGTGCCAGCAGTGCCCAGGGTCCCGGGGAGCTGTTTTTT.